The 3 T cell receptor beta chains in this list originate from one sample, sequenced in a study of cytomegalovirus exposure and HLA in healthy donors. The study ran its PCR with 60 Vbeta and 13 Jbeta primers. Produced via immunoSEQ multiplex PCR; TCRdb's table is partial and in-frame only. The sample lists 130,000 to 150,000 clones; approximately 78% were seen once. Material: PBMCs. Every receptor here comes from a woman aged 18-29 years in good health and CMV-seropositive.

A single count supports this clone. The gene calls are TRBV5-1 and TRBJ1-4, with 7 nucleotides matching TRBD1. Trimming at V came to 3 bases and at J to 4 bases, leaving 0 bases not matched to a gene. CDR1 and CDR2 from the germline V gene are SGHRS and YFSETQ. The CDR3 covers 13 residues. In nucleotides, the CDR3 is TGCGCCAGCAGCTGGGACAGTAATGAAAAACTGTTTTTT. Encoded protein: CASSWDSNEKLFF.

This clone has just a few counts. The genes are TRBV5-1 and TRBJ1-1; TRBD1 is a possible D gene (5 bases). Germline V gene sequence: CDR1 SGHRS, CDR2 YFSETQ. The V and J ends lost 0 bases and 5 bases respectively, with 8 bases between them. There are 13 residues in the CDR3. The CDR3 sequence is CASSLGSGTEAFF. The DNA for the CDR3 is TGCGCCAGCAGCTTGGGATCAGGGACTGAAGCTTTCTTT. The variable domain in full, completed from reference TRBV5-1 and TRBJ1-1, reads KAGVTQTPRYLIKTRGQQVTLSCSPISGHRSVSWYQQTPGQGLQFLFEYFSETQRNKGNFPGRFSGRQFSNSRSEMNVSTLELGDSALYLCASSLGSGTEAFFGQGTRLTVV.

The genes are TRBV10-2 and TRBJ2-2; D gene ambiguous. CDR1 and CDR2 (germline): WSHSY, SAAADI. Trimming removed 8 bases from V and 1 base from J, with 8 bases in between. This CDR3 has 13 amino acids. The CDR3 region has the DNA TGCGCCAGCGGTACGGTGAACACCGGGGAGCTGTTTTTT. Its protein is CASGTVNTGELFF.